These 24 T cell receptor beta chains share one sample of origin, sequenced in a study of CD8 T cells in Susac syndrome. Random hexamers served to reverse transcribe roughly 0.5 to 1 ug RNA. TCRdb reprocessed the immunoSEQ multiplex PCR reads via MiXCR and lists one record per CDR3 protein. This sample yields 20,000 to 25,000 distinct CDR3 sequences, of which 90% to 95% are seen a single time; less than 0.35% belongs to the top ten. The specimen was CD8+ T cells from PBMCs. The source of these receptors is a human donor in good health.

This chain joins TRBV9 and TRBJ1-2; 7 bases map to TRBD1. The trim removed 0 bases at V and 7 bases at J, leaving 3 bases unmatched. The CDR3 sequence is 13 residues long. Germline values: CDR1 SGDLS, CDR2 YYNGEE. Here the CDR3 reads CASSVGTGIGYTF. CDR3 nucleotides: TGTGCCAGCAGCGTAGGGACAGGAATTGGCTACACCTTC. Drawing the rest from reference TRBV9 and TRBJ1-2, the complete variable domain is DSGVTQTPKHLITATGQRVTLRCSPRSGDLSVYWYQQSLDQGLQFLIQYYNGEERAKGNILERFSAQQFPDLHSELNLSSLELGDSALYFCASSVGTGIGYTFGSGTRLTVV.

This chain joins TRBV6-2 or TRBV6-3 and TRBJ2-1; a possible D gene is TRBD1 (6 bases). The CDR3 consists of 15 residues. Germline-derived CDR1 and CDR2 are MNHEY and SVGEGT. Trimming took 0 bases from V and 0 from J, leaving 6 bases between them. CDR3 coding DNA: TGTGCCAGCAGTTACTCAGGGGGCTCCTACAATGAGCAGTTCTTC. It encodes CASSYSGGSYNEQFF.

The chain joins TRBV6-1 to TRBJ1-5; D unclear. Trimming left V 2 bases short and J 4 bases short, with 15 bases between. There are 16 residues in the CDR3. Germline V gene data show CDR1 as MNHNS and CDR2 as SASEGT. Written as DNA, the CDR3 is TGTGCCAGCAGTGAAAATGGAAATCTGAGGAATCAGCCCCAGCATTTT. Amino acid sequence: CASSENGNLRNQPQHF.

The CDR3, as DNA: TGTGCCAGCAGCTCGTCAGTCCCCGACGCTTTCTTT. Its translation is CASSSSVPDAFF. The chain combines TRBV7-9 with TRBJ1-1; no clear D. With 4 bases removed from V and 11 bases from J, the gap between germline ends came to 14 bases. Germline V CDR1 and CDR2: SEHNR, FQNEAQ (reference sequence). This CDR3 comprises 12 residues.

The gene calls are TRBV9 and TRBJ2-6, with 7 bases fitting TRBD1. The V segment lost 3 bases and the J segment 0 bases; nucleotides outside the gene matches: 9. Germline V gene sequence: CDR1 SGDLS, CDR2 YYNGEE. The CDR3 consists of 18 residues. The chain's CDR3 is CASSETTGSSSGANVLTF. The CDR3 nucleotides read TGTGCCAGCAGCGAAACGACAGGGTCCTCCTCTGGGGCCAACGTCCTGACTTTC.

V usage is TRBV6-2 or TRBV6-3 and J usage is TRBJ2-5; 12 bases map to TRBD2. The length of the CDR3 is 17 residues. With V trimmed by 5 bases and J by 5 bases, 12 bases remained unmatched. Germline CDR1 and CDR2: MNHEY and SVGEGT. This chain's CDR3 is CASSRGLAGTFGETQYF. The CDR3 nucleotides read TGTGCCAGCAGTCGCGGACTAGCGGGGACCTTCGGCGAGACCCAGTACTTC.

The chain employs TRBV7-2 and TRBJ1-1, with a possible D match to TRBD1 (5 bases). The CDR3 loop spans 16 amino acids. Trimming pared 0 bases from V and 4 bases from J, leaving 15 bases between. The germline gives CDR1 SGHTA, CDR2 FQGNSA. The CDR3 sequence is CASSLATPLGGTEAFF. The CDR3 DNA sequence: TGTGCCAGCAGCTTAGCCACACCCCTCGGGGGCACTGAAGCTTTCTTT.

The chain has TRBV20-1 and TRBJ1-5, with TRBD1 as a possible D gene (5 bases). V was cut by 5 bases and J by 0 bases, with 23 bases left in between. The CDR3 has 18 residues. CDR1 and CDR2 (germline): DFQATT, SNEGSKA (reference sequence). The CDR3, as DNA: TGCAGTGCTCCTACCGGCAGGGTAGCAGGATATAGCAATCAGCCCCAGCATTTT. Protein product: CSAPTGRVAGYSNQPQHF.

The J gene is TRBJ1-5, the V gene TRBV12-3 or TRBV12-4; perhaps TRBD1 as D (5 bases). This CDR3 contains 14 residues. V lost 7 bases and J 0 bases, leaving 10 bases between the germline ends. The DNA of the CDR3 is TGTGCCAGCACCCCGACAGCTAGCAATCAGCCCCAGCATTTT. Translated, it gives CASTPTASNQPQHF.

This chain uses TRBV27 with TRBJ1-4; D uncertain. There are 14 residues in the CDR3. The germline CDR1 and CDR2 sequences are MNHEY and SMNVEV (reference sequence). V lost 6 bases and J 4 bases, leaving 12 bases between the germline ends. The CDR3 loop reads CASSPGRINEKLFF. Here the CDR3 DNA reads TGTGCCAGCAGCCCCGGACGGATTAATGAAAAACTGTTTTTT.

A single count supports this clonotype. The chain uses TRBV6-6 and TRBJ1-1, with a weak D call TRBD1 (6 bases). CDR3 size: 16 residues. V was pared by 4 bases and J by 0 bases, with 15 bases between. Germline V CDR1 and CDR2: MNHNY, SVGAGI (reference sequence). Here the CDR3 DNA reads TGTGCCAGCAGTTCCGTGACAGGAGCGTTGAACACTGAAGCTTTCTTT. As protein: CASSSVTGALNTEAFF.

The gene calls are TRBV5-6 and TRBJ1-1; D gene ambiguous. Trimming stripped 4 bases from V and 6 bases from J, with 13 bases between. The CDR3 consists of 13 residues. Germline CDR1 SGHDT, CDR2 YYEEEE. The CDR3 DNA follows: TGTGCCAGCAGCCCCCCGTCGGCAGCTGAAGCTTTCTTT. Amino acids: CASSPPSAAEAFF.

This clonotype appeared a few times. The CDR3 DNA sequence: TGTGCCAGCAGTTTAGATGGATACGAGCAGTACTTC. The encoded protein is CASSLDGYEQYF. This chain connects TRBV27 to TRBJ2-7; D call uncertain. The CDR3 consists of 12 residues. In germline, CDR1 is MNHEY, CDR2 SMNVEV (reference sequence). The ends were cut back, 2 bases at V and 4 bases at J, with 6 bases in the middle.

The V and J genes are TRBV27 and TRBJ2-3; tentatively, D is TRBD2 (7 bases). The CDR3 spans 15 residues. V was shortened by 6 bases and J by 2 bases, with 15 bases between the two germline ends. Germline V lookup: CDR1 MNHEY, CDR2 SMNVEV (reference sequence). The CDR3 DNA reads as TGTGCCAGCAGCTCAAGCGGGGACAACACAGATACGCAGTATTTT. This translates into CASSSSGDNTDTQYF.

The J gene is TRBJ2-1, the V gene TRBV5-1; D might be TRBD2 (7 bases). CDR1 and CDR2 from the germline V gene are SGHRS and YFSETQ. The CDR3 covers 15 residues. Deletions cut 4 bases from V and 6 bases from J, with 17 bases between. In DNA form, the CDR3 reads TGCGCCAGCAGCCCGGTAGGGGGGGGGCCCAATGAGCAGTTCTTC. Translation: CASSPVGGGPNEQFF.

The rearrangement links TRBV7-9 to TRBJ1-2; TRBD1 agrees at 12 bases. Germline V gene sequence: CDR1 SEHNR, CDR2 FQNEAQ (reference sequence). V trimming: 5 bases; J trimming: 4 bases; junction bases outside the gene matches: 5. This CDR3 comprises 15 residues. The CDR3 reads CASSPGQGAGYGYTF. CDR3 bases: TGTGCCAGCAGCCCGGGACAGGGGGCCGGCTATGGCTACACCTTC.

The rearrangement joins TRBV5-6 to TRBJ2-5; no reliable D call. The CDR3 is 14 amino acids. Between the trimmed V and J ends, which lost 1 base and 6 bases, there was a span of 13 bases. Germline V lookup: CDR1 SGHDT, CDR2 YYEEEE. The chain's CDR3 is CASSLIADVKTQYF. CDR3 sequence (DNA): TGTGCCAGCAGCTTGATTGCGGACGTGAAGACCCAGTACTTC. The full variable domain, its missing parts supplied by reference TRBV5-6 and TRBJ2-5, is DAGVTQSPTHLIKTRGQQVTLRCSPKSGHDTVSWYQQALGQGPQFIFQYYEEEERQRGNFPDRFSGHQFPNYSSELNVNALLLGDSALYLCASSLIADVKTQYFGPGTRLLVL.

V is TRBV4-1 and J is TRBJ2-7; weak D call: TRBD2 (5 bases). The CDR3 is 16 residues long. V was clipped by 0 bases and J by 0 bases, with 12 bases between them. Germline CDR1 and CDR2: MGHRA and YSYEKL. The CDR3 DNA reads TGCGCCAGCAGCCAAGATTTAGAAGGGAGCTCCTACGAGCAGTACTTC. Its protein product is CASSQDLEGSSYEQYF.

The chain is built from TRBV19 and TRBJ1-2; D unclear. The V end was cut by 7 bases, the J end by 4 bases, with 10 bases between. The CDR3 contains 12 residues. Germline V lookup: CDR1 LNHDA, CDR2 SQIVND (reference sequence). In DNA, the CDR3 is TGTGCCAGTAATCCAGGATCCTATGGCTACACCTTC. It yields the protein CASNPGSYGYTF. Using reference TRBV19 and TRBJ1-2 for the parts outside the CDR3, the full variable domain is DGGITQSPKYLFRKEGQNVTLSCEQNLNHDAMYWYRQDPGQGLRLIYYSQIVNDFQKGDIAEGYSVSREKKESFPLTVTSAQKNPTAFYLCASNPGSYGYTFGSGTRLTVV.

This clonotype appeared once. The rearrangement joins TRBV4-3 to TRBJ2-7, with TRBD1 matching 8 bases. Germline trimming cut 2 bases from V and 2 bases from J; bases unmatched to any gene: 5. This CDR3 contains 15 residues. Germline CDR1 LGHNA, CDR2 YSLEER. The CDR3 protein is CASSQRGDRTYEQYF. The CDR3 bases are TGCGCCAGCAGCCAACGAGGGGACAGGACCTACGAGCAGTACTTC.

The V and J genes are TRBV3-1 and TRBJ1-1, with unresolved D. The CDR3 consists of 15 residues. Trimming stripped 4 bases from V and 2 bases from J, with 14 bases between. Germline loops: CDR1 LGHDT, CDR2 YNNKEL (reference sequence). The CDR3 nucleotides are TGTGCCAGCAGCCTTTTTAGGGAGAGTAACACTGAAGCTTTCTTT. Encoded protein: CASSLFRESNTEAFF.

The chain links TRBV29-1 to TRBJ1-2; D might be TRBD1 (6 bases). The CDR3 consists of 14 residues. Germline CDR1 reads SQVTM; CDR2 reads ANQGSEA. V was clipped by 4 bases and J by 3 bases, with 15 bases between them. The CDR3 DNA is TGCAGCGTTGTATGGGACACCGCGGACTATGGCTACACCTTC. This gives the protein CSVVWDTADYGYTF.

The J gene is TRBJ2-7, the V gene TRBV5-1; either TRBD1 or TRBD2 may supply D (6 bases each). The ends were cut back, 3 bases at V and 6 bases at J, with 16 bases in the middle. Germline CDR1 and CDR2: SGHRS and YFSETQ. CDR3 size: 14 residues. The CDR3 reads CASSWKGGEVEQYF. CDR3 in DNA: TGCGCCAGCAGCTGGAAGGGGGGAGAGGTCGAGCAGTACTTC.

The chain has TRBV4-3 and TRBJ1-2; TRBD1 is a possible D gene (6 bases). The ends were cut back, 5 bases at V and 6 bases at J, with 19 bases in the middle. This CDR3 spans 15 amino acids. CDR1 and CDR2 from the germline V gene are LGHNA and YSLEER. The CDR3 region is CASSEAQTGLDGYTF. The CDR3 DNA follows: TGCGCCAGCAGCGAAGCTCAGACAGGTTTAGATGGCTACACCTTC.